At least ten counts were recorded for the clone carrying this T cell receptor (beta chain). The target antigen is unknown. With V trimmed by 1 base and J by 12 bases, 25 bases remained unmatched. The germline V gene encodes CDR1 DFQATT and CDR2 SNEGSKA (reference sequence). The length of the CDR3 is 19 residues. Using quantitative 5'-RACE with molecular barcodes, the authors made TCR beta libraries. TCRdb ran MiXCR on the 5' RACE reads and lists one entry per CDR3 protein. The data contain 300,000 to 350,000 distinct CDR3 sequences, about 9.9% of them seen just once; the ten biggest clones take up roughly 9.1%. This record belongs to a study of CD8 T cells in ankylosing spondylitis. Points from the study as a whole: In reactive arthritis synovial fluid and blood, some motif variants had been reported before. Apparently characteristic of ankylosing spondylitis blood was a TCR beta motif (roughly eight highly homologous variants).

The sequenced sample was blood, either unsorted or a sorted T cell fraction (not recorded which). This rearrangement joins TRBV20-1 to TRBJ2-1; 9 bases map to TRBD2. This sequence was found in a female donor with ankylosing spondylitis or in good health (not recorded which). Here the CDR3 reads CSARVRPPTSGPREMGQFF. CDR3 bases: TGCAGTGCTAGAGTCCGCCCCCCTACTAGCGGGCCAAGGGAAATGGGGCAGTTCTTC.